Here is one T cell receptor beta chain with its context. What it recognizes is unknown. This sample is part of a study of T cell repertoires in ileal Crohn's disease. Study-wide results and limits: Compared with non-smokers, active smokers at surgery showed more clonal expansions.

Each sample's TCRB immunosequencing used about 470 nanograms of biopsy DNA. Profiling relied on immunoSEQ multiplex PCR, and the TCRdb table lists in-frame clones only, not all of them. The sample lists thousands of clones, approximately 90% occurring once. Trimming shortened V by 7 bases and J by 1 base, and 14 bases separated the two germline ends. In germline, CDR1 is SGHRS, CDR2 YFSETQ. The CDR3 is 14 amino acids. This clonotype originated in an adult with Crohn's disease. The chain links TRBV5-1 to TRBJ1-1; no firm D call. The sample taken for sequencing was ileal tissue. The CDR3 loop reads CASGSGSRNTEAFF. The CDR3 DNA follows: TGCGCCAGCGGCTCGGGGTCGAGGAACACTGAAGCTTTCTTT.